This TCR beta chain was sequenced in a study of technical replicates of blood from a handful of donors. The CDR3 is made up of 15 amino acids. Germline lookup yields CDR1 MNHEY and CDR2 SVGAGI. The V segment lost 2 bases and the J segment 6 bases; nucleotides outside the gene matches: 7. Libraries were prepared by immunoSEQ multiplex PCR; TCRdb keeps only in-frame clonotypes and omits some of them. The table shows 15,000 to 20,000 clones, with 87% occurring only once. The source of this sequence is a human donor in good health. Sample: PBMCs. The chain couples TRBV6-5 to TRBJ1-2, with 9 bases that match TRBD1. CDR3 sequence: CASSYRGTGFHGYTF. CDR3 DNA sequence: TGTGCCAGCAGTTACCGAGGGACAGGGTTTCATGGCTACACCTTC.